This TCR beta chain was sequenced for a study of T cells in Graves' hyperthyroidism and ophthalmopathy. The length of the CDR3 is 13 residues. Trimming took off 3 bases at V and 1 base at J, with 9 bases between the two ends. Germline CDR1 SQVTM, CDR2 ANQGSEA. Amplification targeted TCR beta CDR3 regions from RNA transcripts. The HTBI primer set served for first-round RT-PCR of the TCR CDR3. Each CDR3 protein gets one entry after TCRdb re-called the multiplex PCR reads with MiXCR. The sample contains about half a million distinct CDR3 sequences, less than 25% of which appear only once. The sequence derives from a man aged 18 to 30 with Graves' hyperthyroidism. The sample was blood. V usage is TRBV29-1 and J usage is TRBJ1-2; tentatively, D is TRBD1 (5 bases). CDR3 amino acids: CSVDAGINYGYTF. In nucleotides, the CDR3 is TGCAGCGTTGATGCAGGGATTAACTATGGCTACACCTTC.